This T cell receptor (beta chain) was sequenced in a study of a mutant IDH1 vaccine in newly diagnosed glioma. Clones were sequenced by immunoSEQ multiplex PCR, and TCRdb holds only the in-frame ones, with some missing. The sample lists around 59,000 clones, about 90% occurring once. There are 16 residues in the CDR3. Germline CDR1 is MRHNA and CDR2 is SNTAGT. The germline V and J ends were trimmed by 2 bases and 1 base, with 11 bases remaining between them. Notes on this clone: Antigen specificity is unknown.

Findings and caveats of the study: Top peripheral T cell clonotype shifts appeared unrelated to pseudoprogression.

The time point here: baseline, week 1 (first vaccination visit). The treatment denotes: pre-vaccination baseline after standard-of-care therapy. Each donor presented with a new WHO grade 3 or 4 astrocytoma that tested IDH1-mutant and showed ATRX loss. The chain links TRBV6-4 to TRBJ2-2; D is undetermined. This sample comprised PBMCs, obtained from a glioma patient treated with radiotherapy, temozolomide or both. The receptor was isolated from a man aged 45-65 years with glioma. This CDR3 reads CASSDDIVRNTGELFF. The DNA for the CDR3 is TGTGCCAGCAGTGACGACATAGTTCGGAACACCGGGGAGCTGTTTTTT.